This T cell receptor (beta chain) was observed in a study of blood T cells in healthy people across ages. Combining a sample-barcoded 5' primer with a J-beta primer mix, a second PCR ran for 7 to 11 cycles. Tagging of each cDNA molecule was performed by a template-switch adaptor with 12 random nucleotides. Via MiXCR, TCRdb re-called the 5' RACE reads, giving one row per CDR3 protein. The sample has about 830,000 distinct CDR3 sequences, about 62% seen once; the top ten hold approximately 30%. The CDR3 totals 11 residues. The V end was cut by 2 bases, the J end by 10 bases, with 9 bases between. Germline CDR1 DFQATT, CDR2 SNEGSKA (reference sequence).

The chain employs TRBV20-1 and TRBJ2-1, with D unresolved. This clonotype originated in a young man in good health. The material sequenced was blood. This chain's CDR3 is CSARTSGEQFF. The CDR3 nucleotides read TGCAGTGCTAGAACCTCCGGGGAGCAGTTCTTC.